This T cell receptor beta chain was found in a study of blood T cell repertoires in COVID-19. Overall study context: Spain, Italy and the United States supplied samples that represented acute and convalescent COVID-19. T cells, B-cell-depleted T cells, or PBMCs provided the cDNA or gDNA that served as material.

The length of the CDR3 is 16 residues. V trimming: 3 bases; J trimming: 2 bases; junction bases outside the gene matches: 5. CDR1 is LNHDA, CDR2 SQIVND, per germline (reference sequence). Per the study methods: Amplification from reference gene primers served as the basis for estimated nucleated cell counts. Here immunoSEQ multiplex PCR was the method, and the copy in TCRdb shows in-frame clones only, minus some. The V and J calls and clone size come from that table; D and trimming were worked out from the DNA. The sample consists of 60,000 to 85,000 clones, more than 75% of them appearing once. The source of this sequence is a human donor in a cohort sampled during active COVID-19. Sequencing was done on a sample of peripheral blood. V usage is TRBV19 and J usage is TRBJ1-2, with 11 nucleotides matching TRBD1. The CDR3 bases are TGTGCCAGTAGTATTGGGGGACAGGGGGTAAACTATGGCTACACCTTC. It translates to CASSIGGQGVNYGYTF. Combining the CDR3 with reference TRBV19 and TRBJ1-2 gives the whole variable domain DGGITQSPKYLFRKEGQNVTLSCEQNLNHDAMYWYRQDPGQGLRLIYYSQIVNDFQKGDIAEGYSVSREKKESFPLTVTSAQKNPTAFYLCASSIGGQGVNYGYTFGSGTRLTVV.